This T cell receptor (beta chain) was profiled in a study of Graves' ophthalmopathy and Graves' hyperthyroidism. Study-wide background: Pretreatment peripheral blood was obtained at initial diagnosis. The study, taken as a whole, reports: The 13-signature model separated ophthalmopathy from stable hyperthyroidism at approximately 89% sensitivity and nearly 82% specificity.

Scientists amplified the TCR beta CDR3 regions from RNA transcripts. Second-round multiplex PCR came after first-round RT-PCR with HTBI primers. One entry per CDR3 protein, called by TCRdb with MiXCR from the multiplex PCR reads. The sample includes roughly 610,000 distinct CDR3 sequences, roughly 20% seen only once; the top ten take more than 5.5%. Per germline, CDR1 ENHRY and CDR2 SYGVKD. The CDR3 contains 12 residues. Between the trimmed V and J ends, which lost 4 bases and 4 bases, there was a span of 5 bases. Hyperthyroidism counted as stable given no ophthalmopathy within 18 months of follow-up. The authors isolated PBMCs from about 10 ml of fresh peripheral blood. This clonotype was counted at least ten times. As yet, its antigen is unknown.

Sequencing was performed on peripheral blood. The sequence was collected from a woman between 18 and 29 years old with stable Graves' hyperthyroidism. Some clones in this sample may be carry-over from other donors' samples. The chain employs TRBV10-3 and TRBJ1-5, with unresolved D. The CDR3 loop is CAISGRNQPQHF. The CDR3 coding sequence is TGTGCCATCAGTGGTCGAAATCAGCCCCAGCATTTT.